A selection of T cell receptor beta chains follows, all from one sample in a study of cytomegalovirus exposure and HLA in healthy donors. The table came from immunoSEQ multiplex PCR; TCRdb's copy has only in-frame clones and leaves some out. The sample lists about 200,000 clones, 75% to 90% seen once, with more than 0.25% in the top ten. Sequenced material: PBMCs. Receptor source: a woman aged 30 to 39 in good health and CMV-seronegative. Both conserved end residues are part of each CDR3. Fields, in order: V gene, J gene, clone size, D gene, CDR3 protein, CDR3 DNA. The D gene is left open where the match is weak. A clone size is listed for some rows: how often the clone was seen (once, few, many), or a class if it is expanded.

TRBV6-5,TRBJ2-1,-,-,CASSYSKRSSYNEQFF,TGTGCCAGCAGTTACTCGAAGCGGAGCTCCTACAATGAGCAGTTCTTC
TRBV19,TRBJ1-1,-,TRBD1,CASSEIRTGPIEAFF,TGTGCCAGTAGTGAAATCCGGACAGGGCCAATTGAAGCTTTCTTT
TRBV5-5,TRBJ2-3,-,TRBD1,CASTAGQGDTDTQYF,TGTGCCAGCACCGCGGGACAGGGAGACACAGATACGCAGTATTTT
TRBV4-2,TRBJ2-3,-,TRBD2,CASSLIAGGHTDTQYF,TGTGCCAGCAGCCTTATAGCGGGGGGGCACACAGATACGCAGTATTTT
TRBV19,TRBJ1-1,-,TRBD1,CASSIAIGGPTNTEAFF,TGTGCCAGTAGTATAGCCATAGGGGGCCCGACGAACACTGAAGCTTTCTTT
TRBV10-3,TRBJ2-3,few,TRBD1,CATRTDRGFVDTQYF,TGTGCCACAAGGACGGACAGGGGATTTGTTGATACGCAGTATTTT
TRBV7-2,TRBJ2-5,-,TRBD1,CASSLGGTGAETQYF,TGTGCCAGCAGCTTAGGCGGGACAGGGGCAGAGACCCAGTACTTC
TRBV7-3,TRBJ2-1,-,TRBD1,CASSPSTGSYNEQFF,TGTGCCAGCAGCCCATCGACAGGGTCCTACAATGAGCAGTTCTTC
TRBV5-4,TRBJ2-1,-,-,CASSYPPTGRYNEQFF,TGTGCCAGCAGCTACCCCCCCACAGGGCGCTACAATGAGCAGTTCTTC
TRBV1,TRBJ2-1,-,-,CTSSQVGGASGGIYNEQFF,TGCACCAGCAGCCAAGTTGGGGGAGCTAGCGGGGGGATCTATAATGAGCAGTTCTTC
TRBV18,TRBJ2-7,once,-,CASSPSSNRDEQYF,TGTGCCAGCTCACCGTCGTCGAACAGGGACGAGCAGTACTTC